The TCR beta chain under discussion was sequenced for a study of post-analysis software for immune sequencing data (dated by TCRdb to about 2015). For context, the study as a whole: Relapsing-remitting, secondary progressive and progressive-relapsing multiple sclerosis were recorded as disease courses, and subtype annotation was lacking for some patients. Patient repertoires were compared against 10 to 12 previously published healthy control repertoires from donors aged about 6 to 27 years. A subset of samples was prepared in parallel using single-end sample barcoding, then pooled and co-amplified after Illumina adapter ligation. Broad study findings and their caveats: When samples were clustered directly using the F measure, samples prepared in the same batch co-clustered strongly, which prompted a batch-effect correction. Significantly lower normalized Chao1 diversity was found in multiple sclerosis patients than in controls, suggesting substantial peripheral T-cell clonal expansion. Patients showed significantly higher frequencies than controls for several TRBV segments, among them TRBV5-6, TRBV5-1 and TRBV20-1. The control group was slightly older than the multiple sclerosis patient group.

TCR beta repertoires were profiled from peripheral blood of 13 young patients with multiple sclerosis to demonstrate the VDJtools post-analysis software. The multiple sclerosis patients were children and adolescents between roughly 6 and 16 years of age. The CDR3 covers 13 residues, taking in both the cysteine and the phenylalanine. The sequence is cut down to CDR3 DNA, 39 bases in frame from base 1. CDR1 MNHEY and CDR2 SMNVEV were looked up in the germline V gene (reference sequence). V drops 6 bases and J drops 1 base, leaving 9 bases in between. Library preparation employed PCR. The sequencing machine was an Illumina HiSeq 2500. To reduce PCR and sequencing biases, unique molecular identifiers were built into the TCR beta cDNA libraries. Approximately 500,000 cDNA molecules were obtained per 1 to 10 million input T cells, so each molecule approximated one T cell. The patient libraries were prepared and sequenced with the same protocol used for the earlier healthy control dataset. Samples belonging to the same batch were prepared together, multiplexed and sequenced on a shared HiSeq lane. The authors processed their data as follows. MIGEC was used to process the raw barcoded reads, and molecular identifier groups with only a single read were discarded before consensus assembly and CDR3 extraction. VDJtools was used for post-analysis of the clonotype tables, with diversity normalized by down-sampling every dataset to the smallest sample size. To correct batch-related cross-sample contamination, repertoire overlap clustering matched CDR3 amino acid sequences but not nucleotide sequences. Using fastp trimming at Q25 and MiXCR clonotype assembly, TCRdb reanalyzed the public sequencing data and kept in-frame beta chains. Rows matching on CDR3 protein sequence are summarized as one entry with the most common DNA and genes. The V and J calls come from TCRdb's annotation, not from the publication. A total of about 770,000 distinct CDR3 sequences appear in this sample, 40% to 55% of them only once. The leading ten clones occupy 4.9% of the sample.

A word on this clonotype: Its antigen remains undetermined. Base-call qualities are not available, and no considerably larger clone is one nucleotide away.

The sequence links TRBV27 to TRBJ2-5, with the D assignment possibly TRBD1 or TRBD2, given 5 matching bases for each. This TCR derives from a girl between 5 and 17 years old with multiple sclerosis. The sequenced material came from blood. The CDR3 sequence is CASRRGIQETQYF. The DNA reads as follows: TGTGCCAGCAGACGGGGCATCCAAGAGACCCAGTACTTC.